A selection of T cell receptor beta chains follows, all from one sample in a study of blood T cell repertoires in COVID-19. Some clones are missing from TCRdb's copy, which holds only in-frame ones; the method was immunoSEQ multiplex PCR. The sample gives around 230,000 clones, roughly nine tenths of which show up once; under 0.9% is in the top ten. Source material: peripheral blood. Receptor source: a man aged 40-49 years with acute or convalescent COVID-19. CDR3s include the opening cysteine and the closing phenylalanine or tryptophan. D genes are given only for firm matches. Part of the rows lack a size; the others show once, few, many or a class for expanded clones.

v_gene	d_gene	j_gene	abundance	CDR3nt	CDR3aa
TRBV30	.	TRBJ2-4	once	TGTGCCTGGACACCGACGGGAAACATTCAGTACTTC	CAWTPTGNIQYF
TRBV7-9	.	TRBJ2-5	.	TGTGCCAGCAGCCTCACAGAGGGCCACCTCGAGACCCAGTACTTC	CASSLTEGHLETQYF
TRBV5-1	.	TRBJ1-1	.	TGCGCCAGCAGCTTGGCTCCCCTGGCTCCTGAAGCTTTCTTT	CASSLAPLAPEAFF
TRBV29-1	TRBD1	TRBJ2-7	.	TGCAGCGTTGAAGGGGACGGGACAGCTGTTCACGAGCAGTACTTC	CSVEGDGTAVHEQYF
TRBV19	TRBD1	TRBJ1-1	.	TGTGCCAGTAGGTACAGGGGGGGCATGAACACTGAAGCTTTCTTT	CASRYRGGMNTEAFF
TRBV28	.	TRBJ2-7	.	TGTGCCAGCAGTATGCGACCACTAGGGCAGTACTTC	CASSMRPLGQYF
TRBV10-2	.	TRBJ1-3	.	TGCGCCAGCAGTAACAGGCACAGCTCTGGAAACACCATATATTTT	CASSNRHSSGNTIYF
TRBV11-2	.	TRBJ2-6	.	TGTGCCAGCAGCTCCCAAGCTAGCTATTTCCTCTCTGGGGCCAACGTCCTGACTTTC	CASSSQASYFLSGANVLTF
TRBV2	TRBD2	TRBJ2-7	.	TGTGCCAGCAGTGAAGGCCGGACTAGCGGGGATGGCGAGCAGTACTTC	CASSEGRTSGDGEQYF
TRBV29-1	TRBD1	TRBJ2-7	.	TGCAGCGTTGAACGGCCGGGACAGGGGCGAATCTACGAGCAGTACTTC	CSVERPGQGRIYEQYF
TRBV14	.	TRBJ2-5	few	TGTGCCAGCAGCCGAGTGGTGAGGAGCCAAGAGACCCAGTACTTC	CASSRVVRSQETQYF
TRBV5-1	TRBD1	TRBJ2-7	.	TGCGCCAGCAGCCTAGGACAGGTTAGCTCCTACGAGCAGTACTTC	CASSLGQVSSYEQYF
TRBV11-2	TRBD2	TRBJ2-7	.	TGTGCCAGCAGCTTAGATGGAGCGGGGGGGTTGGGGTACGAGCAGTACTTC	CASSLDGAGGLGYEQYF
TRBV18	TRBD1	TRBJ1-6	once	TGTGCCAGCTCACTGGGCCAGGGGGTCGATTCACCCCTCCACTTT	CASSLGQGVDSPLHF
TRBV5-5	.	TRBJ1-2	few	TGTGCCAGCAGCTTGGGAACTCTGAATAGAGGCTACACCTTC	CASSLGTLNRGYTF
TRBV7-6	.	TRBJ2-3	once	TGTGCCAGCAGCTTACCCGGGGATAGCACAGATACGCAGTATTTT	CASSLPGDSTDTQYF
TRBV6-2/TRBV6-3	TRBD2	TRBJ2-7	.	TGTGCCAGCAGTTACCCGGGGGGGCTAGCGGGATACGAAGAGCAGTACTTC	CASSYPGGLAGYEEQYF
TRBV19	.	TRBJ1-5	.	TGTGCCAGTAGTAGGCTAGATCAGCCCCAGCATTTT	CASSRLDQPQHF
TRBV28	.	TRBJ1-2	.	TGTGCCAGCAGAGACGGGGGACTCCCGTACACCTTC	CASRDGGLPYTF
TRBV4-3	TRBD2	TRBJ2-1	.	TGCGCCAGCAGCCGGTCCAGCGGGAGAAGGGATGAGCAGTTCTTC	CASSRSSGRRDEQFF
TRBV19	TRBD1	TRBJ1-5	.	TGTGCCAGTAGTATCCCACAGGGGTATAGCAATCAGCCCCAGCATTTT	CASSIPQGYSNQPQHF
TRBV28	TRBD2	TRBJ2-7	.	TGTGCCAGCAGCCAGACTAGCGGTTACTCCTACGAGCAGTACTTC	CASSQTSGYSYEQYF
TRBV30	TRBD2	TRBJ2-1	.	TGTGCCTGGAGTGTAGAAGCGGGAGTTGGTATTGAGCAGTTCTTC	CAWSVEAGVGIEQFF
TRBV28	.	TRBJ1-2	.	TGTGCCAGCAGTTCTCGGCCGAGGGGGAACTATGGCTACACCTTC	CASSSRPRGNYGYTF
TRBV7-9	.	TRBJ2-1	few	TGTGCCAGCACCCCGATCCTAGGATATGAGCAGTTCTTC	CASTPILGYEQFF
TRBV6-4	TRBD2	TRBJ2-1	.	TGTGCCAGCAGTGTAAGGCGGGGGGACTACAATGAGCAGTTCTTC	CASSVRRGDYNEQFF